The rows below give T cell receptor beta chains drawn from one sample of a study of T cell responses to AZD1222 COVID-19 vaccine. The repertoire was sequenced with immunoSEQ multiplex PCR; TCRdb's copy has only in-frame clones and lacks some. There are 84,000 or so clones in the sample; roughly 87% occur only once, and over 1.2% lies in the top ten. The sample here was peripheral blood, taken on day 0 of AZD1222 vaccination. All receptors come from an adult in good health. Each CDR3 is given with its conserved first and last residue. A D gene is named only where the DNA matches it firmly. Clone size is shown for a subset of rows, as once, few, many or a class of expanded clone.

cdr3_nt: TGTGCCAGCAGCTTGCGCGGACGCGAGCAGTACTTC; cdr3_aa: CASSLRGREQYF; j_call: TRBJ2-7; d_call: NA; v_call: TRBV13; clone_size: NA
cdr3_nt: TGCAGCGTTGAAAGACAGGGGGCAGGAGAGACCCAGTACTTC; cdr3_aa: CSVERQGAGETQYF; j_call: TRBJ2-5; d_call: TRBD1; v_call: TRBV29-1; clone_size: NA
cdr3_nt: TGTGCCAGCAGCCCCACCTCTAGCGGGAGGGCCGGTGAACAAGAGACCCAGTACTTC; cdr3_aa: CASSPTSSGRAGEQETQYF; j_call: TRBJ2-5; d_call: TRBD2; v_call: TRBV7-3; clone_size: NA
cdr3_nt: TGTGCCACTCGAGCCCCTACCTACTACGAGCAGTACTTC; cdr3_aa: CATRAPTYYEQYF; j_call: TRBJ2-7; d_call: NA; v_call: TRBV6-5; clone_size: NA
cdr3_nt: TGTGCCAGCAGCCCCAACTCTCTAGAGACCCAGTACTTC; cdr3_aa: CASSPNSLETQYF; j_call: TRBJ2-5; d_call: NA; v_call: TRBV11-2; clone_size: NA
cdr3_nt: TGTGCCAGCAGGGGGACAGAATTCTATGGCTACACCTTC; cdr3_aa: CASRGTEFYGYTF; j_call: TRBJ1-2; d_call: TRBD1; v_call: TRBV5-5; clone_size: NA
cdr3_nt: TGCGCCAGCAGGGCGACTAGCTTGACAGGGAATGAGCAGTTCTTC; cdr3_aa: CASRATSLTGNEQFF; j_call: TRBJ2-1; d_call: NA; v_call: TRBV5-1; clone_size: NA
cdr3_nt: TGTGCCAGCAGTTTAGGACAAGAGCAGTACTTC; cdr3_aa: CASSLGQEQYF; j_call: TRBJ2-7; d_call: NA; v_call: TRBV12-3/TRBV12-4; clone_size: NA
cdr3_nt: TGCGCCAGCAGCTTGGCTACAGGGTTACAAGAGACCCAGTACTTC; cdr3_aa: CASSLATGLQETQYF; j_call: TRBJ2-5; d_call: NA; v_call: TRBV5-1; clone_size: few
cdr3_nt: TGTGCCAGCAGCCCGGACCCCCTCTCTGGGGCCAACGTCCTGACTTTC; cdr3_aa: CASSPDPLSGANVLTF; j_call: TRBJ2-6; d_call: NA; v_call: TRBV7-3; clone_size: NA
cdr3_nt: TGTGCCACCAGCAGAGATGAAACCGGTGAGCATTTT; cdr3_aa: CATSRDETGEHF; j_call: TRBJ1-5; d_call: NA; v_call: TRBV15; clone_size: NA
cdr3_nt: TGTGCCAGCAGCTTATTCAGGGGCTCATACAATGAGCAGTTCTTC; cdr3_aa: CASSLFRGSYNEQFF; j_call: TRBJ2-1; d_call: NA; v_call: TRBV7-9; clone_size: NA
cdr3_nt: TGTGCCAGCAGCTCAACAGGGGGGGACTACGAGCAGTACTTC; cdr3_aa: CASSSTGGDYEQYF; j_call: TRBJ2-7; d_call: NA; v_call: TRBV7-2; clone_size: NA
cdr3_nt: TGTGCCAGCAGCTTAGCGGGAGGGTACGAGCAGTACTTC; cdr3_aa: CASSLAGGYEQYF; j_call: TRBJ2-7; d_call: TRBD2; v_call: TRBV7-3; clone_size: NA
cdr3_nt: TGTGCCAGTAGTAGACAGGATAGCAATCAGCCCCAGCATTTT; cdr3_aa: CASSRQDSNQPQHF; j_call: TRBJ1-5; d_call: NA; v_call: TRBV19; clone_size: NA